Each of the 17 T cell receptor beta chains below was sequenced from the same sample in a study of blood T cell repertoires in COVID-19. The table came from immunoSEQ multiplex PCR; TCRdb's copy has only in-frame clones and leaves some out. The repertoire includes around 50,000 clones, approximately 85% of them detected once, and roughly 7% sits in the top ten. Sequencing input: peripheral blood. The source of these receptors is a man aged 40-50 years with acute or convalescent COVID-19.

The V and J genes are TRBV5-1 and TRBJ2-7; D remains ambiguous. CDR3 length: 13 residues. Germline assignment: CDR1 SGHRS and CDR2 YFSETQ. V lost 3 bases to trimming and J lost 9 bases, with 16 bases between them. DNA of the CDR3: TGCGCCAGCAGCTCGGTCCGACACCTGTGGCAGTACTTC. The encoded protein is CASSSVRHLWQYF.

This clone was observed a handful of times. The chain uses TRBV5-1 and TRBJ2-2; TRBD1 is a possible D gene (5 bases). CDR3 length: 12 residues. Germline CDR1 and CDR2: SGHRS and YFSETQ. V lost 5 bases, J lost 6 bases, and 8 bases lay in between. The CDR3 region has the DNA TGCGCCAGCAGACCAGGGTCCGGGGAGCTGTTTTTT. This sequence encodes CASRPGSGELFF. Together with reference TRBV5-1 and TRBJ2-2, the CDR3 gives the full variable domain: KAGVTQTPRYLIKTRGQQVTLSCSPISGHRSVSWYQQTPGQGLQFLFEYFSETQRNKGNFPGRFSGRQFSNSRSEMNVSTLELGDSALYLCASRPGSGELFFGEGSRLTVL.

V and J are TRBV5-6 and TRBJ1-6; D may be TRBD1 (5 bases). Trimming took off 4 bases at V and 10 bases at J, with 15 bases between the two ends. The germline CDR1 and CDR2 sequences are SGHDT and YYEEEE. The CDR3 spans 14 residues. The CDR3 bases are TGTGCCAGCAGCGCTGACAGCTACCAATCACCCCTCCACTTT. It translates to CASSADSYQSPLHF.

This clone appeared a single time. This chain joins TRBV5-1 and TRBJ2-1, with 15 bases identical to TRBD2. The junction had 7 bases not matched to a gene; V was cut back by 2 bases and J by 4 bases. This CDR3 has 18 residues. CDR1 SGHRS and CDR2 YFSETQ come from the germline V gene. CDR3 residues: CASSLGTSGGRIYNEQFF. The CDR3 DNA reads TGCGCCAGCAGCTTAGGGACTAGCGGGGGGAGAATATACAATGAGCAGTTCTTC. The whole variable domain, filled in from reference TRBV5-1 and TRBJ2-1, reads KAGVTQTPRYLIKTRGQQVTLSCSPISGHRSVSWYQQTPGQGLQFLFEYFSETQRNKGNFPGRFSGRQFSNSRSEMNVSTLELGDSALYLCASSLGTSGGRIYNEQFFGPGTRLTVL.

The V call is TRBV25-1, the J call TRBJ2-2; 8 nucleotides agree with TRBD1. CDR1 and CDR2 from the germline V gene are MGHDK and SYGVNS. V shed 4 bases, J shed 4 bases, and the junction held 8 bases outside the gene matches. This CDR3 has 16 residues. The CDR3 sequence is CASSVDGTGGTGELFF. In nucleotides, the CDR3 is TGTGCCAGCAGTGTCGACGGGACAGGTGGCACCGGGGAGCTGTTTTTT.

This clone appeared once. DNA for the CDR3: TGCGCCAGCAGTGAGGGGGAGTACACTGAAGCTTTCTTT. This gives the protein CASSEGEYTEAFF. The chain combines TRBV10-1 with TRBJ1-1; D is unresolved. This CDR3 has 13 residues. Germline V gene lookup returns CDR1 WNHNN and CDR2 SYGVQD (reference sequence). V lost 2 bases and J lost 3, with 7 bases in between.

The J gene is TRBJ2-3, the V gene TRBV4-3, with TRBD2 matching over 8 bases. J lost 2 bases, V lost 0 bases, and 7 bases had no gene match. This CDR3 comprises 17 residues. Germline lookup yields CDR1 LGHNA and CDR2 YSLEER. CDR3 amino acids: CASSQDPAGVLTDTQYF. CDR3 nucleotide sequence: TGCGCCAGCAGCCAAGACCCAGCGGGGGTGCTCACAGATACGCAGTATTTT.

The sample holds a few counts of this clone. This rearrangement joins TRBV3-1 (or the pseudogene TRBV3-2) to TRBJ2-1; D is possibly TRBD1 (5 bases). Between the trimmed V and J ends, which lost 3 bases and 5 bases, there was a span of 11 bases. The CDR3 has 14 residues. The germline V gene encodes CDR1 LGHDT and CDR2 YNNKEL (reference sequence). The DNA of the CDR3 is TGTGCCAGCAGCCATCGACAGCCGAACAATGAGCAGTTCTTC. Protein product: CASSHRQPNNEQFF.

The rearrangement joins TRBV3-1 (or the pseudogene TRBV3-2) to TRBJ1-1; perhaps TRBD1 as D (5 bases). The CDR3 extends over 12 amino acids. The V gene lost 0 bases and the J gene lost 8 bases, with 7 bases spanning the gap. Germline loops: CDR1 LGHDT, CDR2 YNNKEL (reference sequence). The CDR3 sequence is CASSQDNREAFF. CDR3 bases: TGTGCCAGCAGCCAAGATAACAGGGAAGCTTTCTTT.

This chain uses TRBV10-2 with TRBJ2-2; tentatively, D is TRBD2 (5 bases). The V gene's germline CDR1 is WSHSY and CDR2 SAAADI. The germline V and J ends were trimmed by 7 bases and 3 bases, with 24 bases remaining between them. The CDR3 has 18 residues. The CDR3 here is CASTAGPDRRQYTGELFF. The CDR3 bases are TGCGCCAGCACCGCGGGTCCGGACCGAAGGCAATACACCGGGGAGCTGTTTTTT.

The J gene is TRBJ1-1, the V gene TRBV7-2; D call uncertain. The V and J ends lost 1 base and 0 bases respectively, with 9 bases between them. The CDR3 consists of 15 residues. Germline V lookup: CDR1 SGHTA, CDR2 FQGNSA. The CDR3 nucleotides read TGTGCCAGCAGCTTAGTGGGGAGGATGAACACTGAAGCTTTCTTT. It encodes CASSLVGRMNTEAFF.

V usage is TRBV5-1 and J usage is TRBJ1-1; 9 nucleotides align to TRBD1. The CDR3 length is 15 residues. CDR1 is SGHRS, CDR2 YFSETQ, per germline. After removal of 2 bases from V and 1 base from J, the junction contained 3 bases not matched to a gene. CDR3 nucleotides: TGCGCCAGCAGCTTCAGGACAGGGGAGAACACTGAAGCTTTCTTT. The encoded protein is CASSFRTGENTEAFF.

This clone is a singleton in its sample. The chain is built from TRBV18 and TRBJ1-5, with D unresolved. Deletions cut 3 bases from V and 7 bases from J, with 7 bases between. Germline V gene sequence: CDR1 KGHSH, CDR2 LQKENI. The CDR3 totals 12 residues. The CDR3 spells CASSPGGQPQHF. The CDR3 coding sequence is TGTGCCAGCTCACCTGGCGGGCAGCCCCAGCATTTT.

This chain links TRBV15 with TRBJ1-5, with D perhaps matching TRBD1 (5 bases). The CDR3 runs 15 residues. Germline V lookup: CDR1 LNHNV, CDR2 YYDKDF (reference sequence). Trimming removed 3 bases at V and 4 bases at J, with 13 bases between. This CDR3 reads CATSRGGRANQPQHF. The DNA of the CDR3 is TGTGCCACCAGCAGGGGCGGCAGGGCGAATCAGCCCCAGCATTTT.

The CDR3 here is CASSLGSWGQEAFF. CDR3 nucleotides: TGTGCCAGCAGCTTAGGTAGCTGGGGGCAGGAAGCTTTCTTT. The chain employs TRBV7-2 and TRBJ1-1; tentative D call: TRBD1 (6 bases). There are 14 residues in the CDR3. Germline values: CDR1 SGHTA, CDR2 FQGNSA. V was clipped by 1 base and J by 8 bases, with 14 bases between them.

This chain connects TRBV15 to TRBJ1-3, with D possibly being TRBD1 (6 bases). The V end was cut by 0 bases, the J end by 4 bases, with 10 bases between. The CDR3 is 15 residues long. The V gene's germline CDR1 is LNHNV and CDR2 YYDKDF (reference sequence). CDR3 loop: CATSRDGGAGNTIYF. CDR3 sequence (DNA): TGTGCCACCAGCAGAGATGGGGGCGCAGGAAACACCATATATTTT.

The rearrangement links TRBV6-5 to TRBJ2-2; no clear D gene. Germline CDR1 and CDR2: MNHEY and SVGAGI. V was shortened by 7 bases and J by 0 bases, with 12 bases between the two germline ends. The CDR3 has 15 amino acids. Written as DNA, the CDR3 is TGTGCCAGCACCCCCGACACCGCGAACACCGGGGAGCTGTTTTTT. This encodes CASTPDTANTGELFF.